This entry lists 4 T cell receptor beta chains sequenced from one sample in a study of T cells in Graves' hyperthyroidism and ophthalmopathy. Authors of the study amplified TCR beta CDR3 regions from RNA transcripts. HTBI primers were employed in a first-round RT-PCR of the TCR CDR3. TCRdb reanalysed the multiplex PCR reads using MiXCR and keeps one entry per CDR3 protein. The sample shows 550,000 to 850,000 distinct CDR3 sequences, 18% of them seen only once. Sequencing was carried out using blood. Receptors were obtained from a woman aged 45-60 years with Graves' hyperthyroidism that later progressed to Graves' ophthalmopathy.

The J gene is TRBJ2-2, the V gene TRBV7-9; D tentatively fits TRBD1 or TRBD2 (5 bases each). Germline CDR1 is SEHNR and CDR2 is FQNEAQ (reference sequence). The CDR3 totals 16 residues. Trimming took 4 bases from V and 0 from J, leaving 12 bases between them. Here the CDR3 reads CASSSRDVTNTGELFF. The CDR3 bases are TGTGCCAGCAGCTCAAGGGACGTCACGAACACCGGGGAGCTGTTTTTT.

This clonotype was seen a few times. V gene TRBV7-8 combines with J gene TRBJ1-5; 7 bases are shared with TRBD1. The J segment lost 10 bases and the V segment lost 5 bases, leaving 17 bases of the junction unmatched. Germline V gene sequence: CDR1 SGHVS, CDR2 FQNEAQ. The CDR3 is made up of 16 amino acids. This chain's CDR3 is CASSKTTVRGSYPQHF. The CDR3 region has the DNA TGTGCCAGCAGCAAAACGACCGTCAGGGGGAGTTATCCCCAGCATTTT.

A word on this clonotype: A junction end diverges from the germline sequence, so it may reflect a read error. This sequence joins TRBV5-1 and TRBJ1-1; maybe TRBD1 (5 bases). Germline V gene data show CDR1 as SGHRS and CDR2 as YFSETQ. The CDR3 runs to 14 residues. The CDR3 bases are TGCGCCAGCAGCTGGACACGGACGGACACTGAAGTTTTCTTT. Translated: CASSWTRTDTEVFF.

This clonotype was detected ten times or more. The chain joins TRBV6-2 or TRBV6-3 to TRBJ2-5, with a possible D match to TRBD1 (5 bases). CDR1 MNHEY and CDR2 SVGEGT come from the germline V gene. Trimming shortened V by 4 bases and J by 2 bases, and 17 bases separated the two germline ends. This CDR3 is 16 amino acids long. The CDR3 nucleotides read TGTGCCAGCAGTTCGAAAAAGGCAGGGAAACAAGAGACCCAGTACTTC. Encoded protein: CASSSKKAGKQETQYF.